This TCR beta chain was recovered during a study of shared clonotypes between healthy human individuals. Background on the study: A donor's plate count was three for CD4 naive and three for CD4 memory; CD8 naive had two and CD8 memory one.

V gave up 2 bases and J gave up 3 bases; unmatched junction bases: 8. Germline V gives CDR1 SGHNT, CDR2 YYREEE (reference sequence). This CDR3 contains 15 residues. The repertoire was sequenced with immunoSEQ multiplex PCR; TCRdb's copy has only in-frame clones and lacks some. The repertoire includes roughly 2.2 million clones, around 93% of them detected once, and around 0.35% sits in the top ten. Regarding this clone: No antigen is known for it.

Whole-study results and caveats: Richness estimates generally favored naive over memory subsets.

Input material: naive CD4+ T cells from PBMCs. Described subset: CD45RA+ positively selected. The chain combines TRBV5-4 with TRBJ2-7; TRBD2 agrees at 7 bases. This receptor was taken from a man younger than 35 in good health. Some clones in this sample may be carry-over from other donors' samples. The DNA of the CDR3 is TGTGCCAGCAGCTTTTCTAGCGGAGGTTACTACGAGCAGTACTTC. It yields the protein CASSFSSGGYYEQYF. Based on the CDR3 plus reference TRBV5-4 and TRBJ2-7, the full variable domain is ETGVTQSPTHLIKTRGQQVTLRCSSQSGHNTVSWYQQALGQGPQFIFQYYREEENGRGNFPPRFSGLQFPNYSSELNVNALELDDSALYLCASSFSSGGYYEQYFGPGTRLTVT.